A single sample is the source of the 18 T cell receptor beta chains below, sequenced in a study of regulatory T cells in long-lasting Graves disease. Sample time point: persistent/refractory GD, antithyroid drugs over 5 years with positive TRAb. Researchers made the TCR library from RNA that was extracted from PBMCs. Through Arm-PCR of CDR3 regions and iRepertoire HTBI primers, TCR beta libraries were built. TCRdb processed the multiplex PCR reads anew with MiXCR; each CDR3 protein has one entry. This table holds some 430,000 distinct CDR3 sequences, about 22% found once. Here the sequenced sample was peripheral blood mononuclear cells (PBMCs), taken when the disease was refractory, from a patient treated with antithyroid drugs. All receptors derive from a female donor with Graves disease.

This clonotype was counted ten times or more. The rearrangement uses TRBV2 and TRBJ2-5; TRBD2 matches at 7 bases. CDR3 length equals 15 residues. Per the germline V gene, CDR1 is SNHLY and CDR2 is FYNNEI. The junction had 7 bases not matched to a gene; V was cut back by 1 base and J by 5 bases. The CDR3 sequence: CASSEGAGVAETQYF. The CDR3, as DNA: TGTGCCAGCAGTGAAGGCGCGGGAGTAGCTGAGACCCAGTACTTC.

This clonotype was picked up a small number of times. The chain couples TRBV12-3 or TRBV12-4 to TRBJ2-7; no clear D gene. The CDR3 contains 13 residues. The V and J ends lost 3 bases and 5 bases respectively, with 11 bases between them. CDR3 sequence (DNA): TGTGCCAGCAGTTTGGAGCCTGTGGACGAGCAGTACTTC. Its translation: CASSLEPVDEQYF.

The rearrangement uses TRBV10-3 and TRBJ1-2, with D uncertain. V lost 0 bases and J lost 0, with 2 bases in between. Germline V gene lookup returns CDR1 ENHRY and CDR2 SYGVKD. CDR3 size: 13 residues. CDR3 sequence (DNA): TGTGCCATCAGTGAGTCGACTAACTATGGCTACACCTTC. It codes for CAISESTNYGYTF.

The chain links TRBV5-1 to TRBJ1-1, with D unresolved. Germline values: CDR1 SGHRS, CDR2 YFSETQ. Trimming pared 2 bases from V and 0 bases from J, leaving 11 bases between. The CDR3 runs 15 residues. The CDR3 nucleotides read TGCGCCAGCAGCTTTGGGGTCGGCATGAACACTGAAGCTTTCTTT. Amino acids: CASSFGVGMNTEAFF.

The V call is TRBV20-1, the J call TRBJ1-4; perhaps TRBD1 as D (6 bases). This CDR3 has 16 amino acids. Deletions cut 3 bases from V and 6 bases from J, with 20 bases between. Germline CDR1 DFQATT, CDR2 SNEGSKA (reference sequence). CDR3 coding DNA: TGCAGTGCTAGGGGCCCTACGCAGGGGTCGTATGAAAAACTGTTTTTT. This gives the protein CSARGPTQGSYEKLFF.

This clonotype was counted between two and nine times. J is TRBJ2-3 and V is TRBV28; no clear D. Trimming shortened V by 3 bases and J by 2 bases, and 9 bases separated the two germline ends. This CDR3 region has 14 residues. CDR1 and CDR2 (germline): MDHEN, SYDVKM. The CDR3 sequence: CASSFARNTDTQYF. CDR3 coding DNA: TGTGCCAGCAGTTTCGCCAGGAACACAGATACGCAGTATTTT.

As concerns this clonotype: A read error is likely here: a far larger clone is one base away. The gene calls are TRBV7-9 and TRBJ2-7, with 8 bases identical to TRBD1. The CDR3 covers 15 residues. Germline lookup yields CDR1 SEHNR and CDR2 FQNEAQ (reference sequence). The CDR3 sequence: CVSSLGQGAGYEQYF. The CDR3 nucleotides read TGTGTCAGCAGCTTAGGGCAGGGGGCAGGCTACGAGCAGTACTTC.

CDR3 sequence reads: CASSRGQGAKEQYF. The CDR3 bases are TGTGCCAGCAGCAGGGGACAGGGGGCAAAAGAGCAGTACTTC. The chain is built from TRBV7-9 and TRBJ2-7, with TRBD1 matching 12 bases. Germline loops: CDR1 SEHNR, CDR2 FQNEAQ (reference sequence). Trimming cost V 5 bases and J 7 bases; bases outside gene matches: 6. This CDR3 region has 14 residues.

This clonotype was seen repeatedly, ten times or more. CDR3 amino acids: CASSLMRGTTGELFF. CDR3 sequence (DNA): TGTGCCAGCAGCTTAATGAGAGGGACCACCGGGGAGCTGTTTTTT. V and J are TRBV7-2 and TRBJ2-2; D may correspond to TRBD1 or TRBD2 (5 bases each). This CDR3 comprises 15 residues. V lost 2 bases to trimming and J lost 4 bases, with 11 bases between them. The V gene's germline CDR1 is SGHTA and CDR2 FQGNSA.

This clonotype was detected ten times or more. The chain recombines TRBV6-1 with TRBJ1-1; D ambiguous. The V gene's germline CDR1 is MNHNS and CDR2 SASEGT. The CDR3 totals 17 residues. V lost 6 bases and J 11 bases, leaving 31 bases between the germline ends. The CDR3 DNA is TGTGCCAGCAGCCACGCGTCCATCGCTAGACGGACGCTGAACGCTTTCTTT. Amino acids: CASSHASIARRTLNAFF.

The chain recombines TRBV14 with TRBJ2-7, with 14 bases fitting TRBD2. Trimming took 4 bases from V and 5 from J; bases not matched to a gene: 10. Germline CDR1 SGHDN, CDR2 FVKESK. CDR3 size: 17 residues. CDR3 sequence: CASSLLEAGLAGDEQYF. Here the CDR3 DNA reads TGTGCCAGCAGCCTCCTAGAGGCGGGACTAGCGGGAGACGAGCAGTACTTC.

This clonotype was picked up a small number of times. The chain links TRBV13 to TRBJ2-7, with 13 bases fitting TRBD2. Germline CDR1 PRHDT, CDR2 FYEKMQ (reference sequence). J gave up 4 bases and V 4 bases, and 4 bases lay outside the gene matches. This CDR3 is built from 15 residues. CDR3 nucleotide sequence: TGTGCCAGCAGCTCCCCGGGACTAGCGGGGTACGAGCAGTACTTC. Its protein product is CASSSPGLAGYEQYF.

This clonotype appeared a few times. The chain combines TRBV20-1 with TRBJ2-5, with no clear D. The CDR3 length is 14 residues. V was cut by 8 bases and J by 2 bases, with 18 bases left in between. The germline gives CDR1 DFQATT, CDR2 SNEGSKA (reference sequence). This CDR3 is CSTISARGQETQYF. The CDR3 bases are TGCAGTACTATTTCGGCGAGAGGTCAAGAGACCCAGTACTTC.

This clonotype came up many times. This chain uses TRBV11-2 with TRBJ2-5; D unclear. Germline V gives CDR1 SGHAT, CDR2 FQNNGV. CDR3 length: 14 residues. Trimming removed 5 bases at V and 5 bases at J, with 15 bases between. CDR3 sequence reads: CASSPEVVGETQYF. As DNA, the CDR3 is TGTGCCAGCAGCCCAGAGGTAGTCGGGGAGACCCAGTACTTC. Looking up the rest from reference TRBV11-2 and TRBJ2-5 gives the full variable domain: EAGVAQSPRYKIIEKRQSVAFWCNPISGHATLYWYQQILGQGPKLLIQFQNNGVVDDSQLPKDRFSAERLKGVDSTLKIQPAKLEDSAVYLCASSPEVVGETQYFGPGTRLLVL.

This clonotype was observed many times. This chain connects TRBV12-3 or TRBV12-4 to TRBJ1-6, with 7 bases aligning to TRBD1. The CDR3 loop spans 16 amino acids. The V segment lost 4 bases and the J segment 4 bases; nucleotides outside the gene matches: 7. The CDR3 coding sequence is TGTGCCAGCAGTTCCGGGACAGAGCTATATAATTCACCCCTCCACTTT. Translation gives CASSSGTELYNSPLHF.

In its sample, this clonotype was seen many times. The chain has TRBV27 and TRBJ1-1; tentative D call: TRBD1 (5 bases). Between the trimmed V and J ends, which lost 10 bases and 6 bases, there was a span of 24 bases. Germline V gene data show CDR1 as MNHEY and CDR2 as SMNVEV (reference sequence). The CDR3 is made up of 15 amino acids. The CDR3 bases are TGTGCCACCAATGGATACCGGGACGATGATCCTGAAGCTTTCTTT. Translating gives CATNGYRDDDPEAFF.

This chain uses TRBV6-1 with TRBJ2-2; TRBD1 agrees at 7 bases. Losses at the gene ends were 5 bases for V and 2 bases for J; bases not matched to a gene: 8. From germline, CDR1 is MNHNS and CDR2 SASEGT. This CDR3 has 16 amino acids. Here the CDR3 reads CASSLTGTVNTGELFF. CDR3 nucleotide sequence: TGTGCCAGCAGTCTTACCGGGACAGTCAACACCGGGGAGCTGTTTTTT.

The V call is TRBV6-1, the J call TRBJ1-3, with a possible D match to TRBD1 (6 bases). The CDR3 consists of 14 residues. Germline values: CDR1 MNHNS, CDR2 SASEGT. The V and J ends lost 8 bases and 7 bases respectively, with 18 bases between them. The CDR3 loop is CASGNRAVWNTIYF. CDR3 nucleotide sequence: TGTGCCAGCGGGAACAGGGCGGTTTGGAACACCATATATTTT.